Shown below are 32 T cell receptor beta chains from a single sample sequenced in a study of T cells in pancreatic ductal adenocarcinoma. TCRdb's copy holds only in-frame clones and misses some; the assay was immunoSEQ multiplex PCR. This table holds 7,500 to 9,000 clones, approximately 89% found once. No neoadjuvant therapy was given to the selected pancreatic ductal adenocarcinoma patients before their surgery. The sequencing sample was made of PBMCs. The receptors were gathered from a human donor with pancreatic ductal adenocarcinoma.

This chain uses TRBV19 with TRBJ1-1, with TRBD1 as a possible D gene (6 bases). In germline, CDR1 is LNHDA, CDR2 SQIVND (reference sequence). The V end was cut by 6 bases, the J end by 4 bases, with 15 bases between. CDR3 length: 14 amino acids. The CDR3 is CASRASQGTTEAFF. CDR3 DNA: TGTGCCAGTAGGGCCTCCCAGGGGACCACTGAAGCTTTCTTT.

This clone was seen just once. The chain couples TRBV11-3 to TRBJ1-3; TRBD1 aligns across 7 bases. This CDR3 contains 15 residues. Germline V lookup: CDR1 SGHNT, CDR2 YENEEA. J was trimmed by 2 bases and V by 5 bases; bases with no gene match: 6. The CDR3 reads CASSRLGQTGNTIYF. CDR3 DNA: TGTGCCAGCAGCCGTTTGGGACAGACTGGAAACACCATATATTTT.

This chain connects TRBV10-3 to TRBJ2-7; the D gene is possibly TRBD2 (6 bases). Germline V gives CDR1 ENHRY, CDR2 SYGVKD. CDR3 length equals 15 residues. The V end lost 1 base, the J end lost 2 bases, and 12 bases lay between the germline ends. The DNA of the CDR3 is TGTGCCATCAGTGAGTTAGCGGCAAATACCTACGAGCAGTACTTC. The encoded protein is CAISELAANTYEQYF.

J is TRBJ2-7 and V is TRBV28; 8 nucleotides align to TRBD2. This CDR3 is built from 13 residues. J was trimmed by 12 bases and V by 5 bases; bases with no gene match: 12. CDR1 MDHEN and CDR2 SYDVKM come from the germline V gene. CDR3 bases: TGTGCCAGCAGTCCCGGGGGGGGGCTAGCCGGGTACTTC. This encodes CASSPGGGLAGYF.

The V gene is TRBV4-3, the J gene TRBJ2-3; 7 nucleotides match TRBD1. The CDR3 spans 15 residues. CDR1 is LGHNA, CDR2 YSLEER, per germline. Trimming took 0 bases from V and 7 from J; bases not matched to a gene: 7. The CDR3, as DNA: TGCGCCAGCAGCCAAGACAGGACAGGACCCTATACGCAGTATTTT. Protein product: CASSQDRTGPYTQYF.

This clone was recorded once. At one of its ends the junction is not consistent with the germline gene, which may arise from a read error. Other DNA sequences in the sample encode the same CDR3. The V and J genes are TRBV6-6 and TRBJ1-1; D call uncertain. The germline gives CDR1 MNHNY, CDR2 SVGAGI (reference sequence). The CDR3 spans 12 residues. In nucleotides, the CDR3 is TGTGCCAGCAGCTACTTCCTCGCTGAAGCTTTCTTT. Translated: CASSYFLAEAFF.

The CDR3 spells CASSGTGGAYEQYF. The CDR3 bases are TGTGCCAGCAGTGGAACAGGGGGCGCCTACGAGCAGTACTTC. This chain links TRBV25-1 with TRBJ2-7, with TRBD1 identical over 9 bases. There are 14 residues in the CDR3. Trimming cost V 4 bases and J 2 bases; bases outside gene matches: 3. Germline V gene sequence: CDR1 MGHDK, CDR2 SYGVNS.

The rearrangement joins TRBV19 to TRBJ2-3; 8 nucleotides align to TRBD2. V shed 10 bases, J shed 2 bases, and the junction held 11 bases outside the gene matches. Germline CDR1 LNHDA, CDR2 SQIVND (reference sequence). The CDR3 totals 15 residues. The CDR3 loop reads CATRPAGGYTDTQYF. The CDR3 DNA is TGTGCCACCCGCCCTGCGGGAGGCTACACAGATACGCAGTATTTT.

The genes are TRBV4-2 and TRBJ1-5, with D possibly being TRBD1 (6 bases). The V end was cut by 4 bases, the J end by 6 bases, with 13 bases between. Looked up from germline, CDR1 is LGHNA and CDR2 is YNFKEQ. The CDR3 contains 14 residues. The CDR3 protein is CASSLQGRSQPQHF. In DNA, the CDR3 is TGTGCCAGCAGCCTACAGGGTCGGAGTCAGCCCCAGCATTTT.

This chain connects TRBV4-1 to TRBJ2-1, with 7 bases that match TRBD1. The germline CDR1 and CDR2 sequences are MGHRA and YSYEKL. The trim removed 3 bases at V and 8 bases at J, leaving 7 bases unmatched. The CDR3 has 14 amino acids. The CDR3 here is CASSHRQGRYEQFF. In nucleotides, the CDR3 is TGCGCCAGCAGCCATCGACAGGGAAGGTATGAGCAGTTCTTC.

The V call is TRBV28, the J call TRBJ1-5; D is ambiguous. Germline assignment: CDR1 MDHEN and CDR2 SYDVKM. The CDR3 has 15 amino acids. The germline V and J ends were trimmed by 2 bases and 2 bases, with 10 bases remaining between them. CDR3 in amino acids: CASSLAVARNQPQHF. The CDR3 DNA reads TGTGCCAGCAGTTTAGCGGTGGCGCGCAATCAGCCCCAGCATTTT.

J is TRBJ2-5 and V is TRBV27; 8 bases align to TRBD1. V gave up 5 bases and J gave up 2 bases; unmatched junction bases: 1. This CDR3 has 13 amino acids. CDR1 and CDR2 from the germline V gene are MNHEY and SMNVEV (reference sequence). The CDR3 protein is CASSRDRQETQYF. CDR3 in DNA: TGTGCCAGCAGTCGGGACAGGCAAGAGACCCAGTACTTC.

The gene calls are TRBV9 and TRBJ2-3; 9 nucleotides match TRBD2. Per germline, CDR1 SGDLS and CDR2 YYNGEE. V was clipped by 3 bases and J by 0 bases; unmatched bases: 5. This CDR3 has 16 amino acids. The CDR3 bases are TGTGCCAGCAGCGCCCTTAGCGGGAGAAGCACAGATACGCAGTATTTT. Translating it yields CASSALSGRSTDTQYF.

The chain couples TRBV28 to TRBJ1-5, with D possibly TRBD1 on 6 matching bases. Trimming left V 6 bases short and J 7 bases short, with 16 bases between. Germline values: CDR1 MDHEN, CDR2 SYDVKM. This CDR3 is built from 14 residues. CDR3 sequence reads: CASSLTGPGQPQHF. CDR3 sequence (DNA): TGTGCCAGCAGCCTGACAGGCCCGGGGCAGCCCCAGCATTTT.

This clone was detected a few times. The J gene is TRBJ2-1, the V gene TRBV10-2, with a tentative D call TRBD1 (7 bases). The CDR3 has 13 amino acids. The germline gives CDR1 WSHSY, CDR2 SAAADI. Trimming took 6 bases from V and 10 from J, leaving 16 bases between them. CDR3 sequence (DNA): TGCGCCAGCAGGTTGACAGGGACTGCGGAGCAGTTCTTC. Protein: CASRLTGTAEQFF.

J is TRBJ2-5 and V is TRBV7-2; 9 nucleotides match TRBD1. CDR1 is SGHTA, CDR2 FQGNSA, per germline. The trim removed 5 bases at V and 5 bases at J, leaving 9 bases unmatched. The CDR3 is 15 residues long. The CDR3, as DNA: TGTGCCAGCAGCCCACAGGGGGCTGGGGAGGAGACCCAGTACTTC. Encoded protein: CASSPQGAGEETQYF.

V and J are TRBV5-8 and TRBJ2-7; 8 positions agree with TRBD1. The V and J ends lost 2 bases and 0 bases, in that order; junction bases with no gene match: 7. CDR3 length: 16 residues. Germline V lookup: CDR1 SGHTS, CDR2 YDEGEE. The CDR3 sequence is CASSLGQGAFSYEQYF. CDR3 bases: TGTGCCAGCAGCTTAGGACAGGGCGCCTTCTCCTACGAGCAGTACTTC.

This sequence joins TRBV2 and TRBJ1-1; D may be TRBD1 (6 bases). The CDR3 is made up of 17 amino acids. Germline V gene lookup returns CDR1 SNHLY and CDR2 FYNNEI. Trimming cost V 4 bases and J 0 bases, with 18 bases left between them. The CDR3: CASSGIEGHSMNTEAFF. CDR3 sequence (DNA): TGTGCCAGCAGTGGAATTGAGGGACACAGCATGAACACTGAAGCTTTCTTT.

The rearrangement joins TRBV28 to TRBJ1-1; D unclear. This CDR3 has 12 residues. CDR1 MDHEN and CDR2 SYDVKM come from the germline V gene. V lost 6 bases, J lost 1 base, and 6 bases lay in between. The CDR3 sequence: CASRLGNTEAFF. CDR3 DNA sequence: TGTGCCAGCAGACTAGGGAACACTGAAGCTTTCTTT.

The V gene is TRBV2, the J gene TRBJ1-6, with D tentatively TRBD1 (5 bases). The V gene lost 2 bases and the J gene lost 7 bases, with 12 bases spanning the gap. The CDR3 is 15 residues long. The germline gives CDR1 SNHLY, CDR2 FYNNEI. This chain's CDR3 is CASSEIDSGNSPLHF. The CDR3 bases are TGTGCCAGCAGTGAAATCGACAGTGGAAATTCACCCCTCCACTTT. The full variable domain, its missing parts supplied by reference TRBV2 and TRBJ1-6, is EPEVTQTPSHQVTQMGQEVILRCVPISNHLYFYWYRQILGQKVEFLVSFYNNEISEKSEIFDDQFSVERPDGSNFTLKIRSTKLEDSAMYFCASSEIDSGNSPLHFGNGTRLTVT.

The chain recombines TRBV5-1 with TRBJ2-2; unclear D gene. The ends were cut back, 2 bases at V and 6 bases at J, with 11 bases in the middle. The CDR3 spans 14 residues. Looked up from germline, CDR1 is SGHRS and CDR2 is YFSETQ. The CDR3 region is CASSFTNSPGELFF. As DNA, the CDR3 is TGCGCCAGCAGCTTTACAAATAGCCCCGGGGAGCTGTTTTTT.

The CDR3 DNA follows: TGTGCCAGCAGTTTATCGACAGGGGGCTATGGCTACACCTTC. This codes for CASSLSTGGYGYTF. This chain links TRBV28 with TRBJ1-2; 9 bases fit TRBD1. CDR1 MDHEN and CDR2 SYDVKM come from the germline V gene. Trimming cost V 1 base and J 4 bases; bases outside gene matches: 1. There are 14 residues in the CDR3.

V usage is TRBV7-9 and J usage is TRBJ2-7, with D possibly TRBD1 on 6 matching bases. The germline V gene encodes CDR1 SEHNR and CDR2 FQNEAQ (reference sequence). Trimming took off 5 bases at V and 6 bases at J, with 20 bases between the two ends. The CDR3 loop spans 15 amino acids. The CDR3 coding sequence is TGTGCCAGCAGCACTGGCGTGGCGTGGGGGCTCGAGCAGTACTTC. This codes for CASSTGVAWGLEQYF.

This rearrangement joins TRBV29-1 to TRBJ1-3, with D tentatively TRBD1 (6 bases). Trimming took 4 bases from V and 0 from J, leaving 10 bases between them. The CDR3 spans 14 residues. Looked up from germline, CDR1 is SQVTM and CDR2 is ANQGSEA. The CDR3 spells CSVAGGASGNTIYF. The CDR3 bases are TGCAGCGTTGCCGGGGGGGCCTCTGGAAACACCATATATTTT.

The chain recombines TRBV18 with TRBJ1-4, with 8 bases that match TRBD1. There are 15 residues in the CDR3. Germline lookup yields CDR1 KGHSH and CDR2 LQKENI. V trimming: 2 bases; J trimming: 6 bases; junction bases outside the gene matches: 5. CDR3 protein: CASSPGQGYYEKLFF. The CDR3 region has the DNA TGTGCCAGCTCACCAGGACAGGGATATTATGAAAAACTGTTTTTT.

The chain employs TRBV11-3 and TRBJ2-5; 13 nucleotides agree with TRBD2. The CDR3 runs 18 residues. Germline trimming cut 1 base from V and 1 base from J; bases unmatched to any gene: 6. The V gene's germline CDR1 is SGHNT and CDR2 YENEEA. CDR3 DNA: TGTGCCAGCAGCTTAGGGACTAGCGGGGGAAGGGGCCAAGAGACCCAGTACTTC. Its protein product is CASSLGTSGGRGQETQYF.

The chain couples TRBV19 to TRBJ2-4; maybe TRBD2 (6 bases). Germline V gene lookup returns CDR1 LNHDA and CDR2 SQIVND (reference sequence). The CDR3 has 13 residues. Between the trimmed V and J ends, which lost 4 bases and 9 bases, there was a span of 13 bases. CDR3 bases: TGTGCCAGTAGTAAGACTAGGGCTGGCATTCAGTACTTC. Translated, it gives CASSKTRAGIQYF. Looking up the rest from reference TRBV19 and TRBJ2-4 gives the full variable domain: DGGITQSPKYLFRKEGQNVTLSCEQNLNHDAMYWYRQDPGQGLRLIYYSQIVNDFQKGDIAEGYSVSREKKESFPLTVTSAQKNPTAFYLCASSKTRAGIQYFGAGTRLSVL.

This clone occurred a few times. The CDR3 is CASSRTGGNYGYTF. Here the CDR3 DNA reads TGTGCCAGCAGTAGGACAGGGGGTAACTATGGCTACACCTTC. This sequence joins TRBV7-2 and TRBJ1-2; the match to TRBD1 covers 10 bases. V trimming: 6 bases; J trimming: 1 base; junction bases outside the gene matches: 2. Germline CDR1 is SGHTA and CDR2 is FQGNSA. This CDR3 contains 14 residues.

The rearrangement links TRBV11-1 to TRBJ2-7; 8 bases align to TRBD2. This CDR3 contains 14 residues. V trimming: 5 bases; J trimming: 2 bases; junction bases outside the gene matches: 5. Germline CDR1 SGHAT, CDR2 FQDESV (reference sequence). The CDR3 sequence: CASSPHSGTYEQYF. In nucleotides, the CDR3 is TGTGCCAGCAGCCCTCATAGCGGGACCTACGAGCAGTACTTC.

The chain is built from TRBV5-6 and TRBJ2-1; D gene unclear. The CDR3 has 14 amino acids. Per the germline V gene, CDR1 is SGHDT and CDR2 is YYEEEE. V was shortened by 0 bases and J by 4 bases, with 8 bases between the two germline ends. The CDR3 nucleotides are TGTGCCAGCAGCTTGGAAGGAGTATACAATGAGCAGTTCTTC. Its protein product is CASSLEGVYNEQFF.

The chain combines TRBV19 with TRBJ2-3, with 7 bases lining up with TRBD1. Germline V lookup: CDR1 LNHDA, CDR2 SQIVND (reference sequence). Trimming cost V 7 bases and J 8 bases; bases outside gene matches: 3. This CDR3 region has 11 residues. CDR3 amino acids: CASKQGLTQYF. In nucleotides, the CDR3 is TGTGCCAGTAAACAGGGGCTTACGCAGTATTTT.

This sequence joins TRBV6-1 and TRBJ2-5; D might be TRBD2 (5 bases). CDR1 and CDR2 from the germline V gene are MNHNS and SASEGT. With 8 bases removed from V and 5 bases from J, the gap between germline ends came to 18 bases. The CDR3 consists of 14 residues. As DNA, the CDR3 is TGTGCCAGCGTCCGGGAACAGATGATTGAGACCCAGTACTTC. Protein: CASVREQMIETQYF.